The 22 T cell receptor beta chains reported below all come from one sample, sequenced in a study of T cell responses to AZD1222 COVID-19 vaccine. The protocol was immunoSEQ multiplex PCR, while the TCRdb copy is restricted to in-frame clones and leaves out a portion. The table shows tens of thousands of clones, with 89% occurring only once. The sample consisted of peripheral blood, taken 28 days after the second AZD1222 dose. The receptors originated from an adult who received the AZD1222 COVID-19 vaccine.

The chain is built from TRBV4-3 and TRBJ1-6; D gene unclear. CDR1 LGHNA and CDR2 YSLEER come from the germline V gene. This CDR3 region has 17 residues. V was shortened by 0 bases and J by 6 bases, with 15 bases between the two germline ends. CDR3 coding DNA: TGCGCCAGCAGCCAAGAGGAGGGTGGGGTGGGTAATTCACCCCTCCACTTT. Its translation is CASSQEEGGVGNSPLHF.

The J gene is TRBJ1-2, the V gene TRBV6-5, with TRBD1 as a possible D gene (5 bases). The CDR3 sequence is 15 residues long. V lost 7 bases, J lost 5 bases, and 20 bases lay in between. Germline-derived CDR1 and CDR2 are MNHEY and SVGAGI. The CDR3 is CASKRGAGGIYGYTF. CDR3 nucleotides: TGTGCCAGCAAAAGGGGAGCGGGGGGGATATATGGCTACACCTTC.

J is TRBJ2-1 and V is TRBV3-1 (or the pseudogene TRBV3-2); TRBD2 agrees at 9 bases. The CDR3 length is 14 residues. J gave up 2 bases and V 6 bases, and 2 bases lay outside the gene matches. Per the germline V gene, CDR1 is LGHDT and CDR2 is YNNKEL (reference sequence). The CDR3 region is CASRSSGTYNEQFF. The CDR3 region has the DNA TGTGCCAGCAGGTCTAGCGGGACCTACAATGAGCAGTTCTTC.

The CDR3 protein is CASTACPSPQETQYF. The CDR3 bases are TGCGCCAGCACAGCATGCCCGTCCCCACAAGAGACCCAGTACTTC. This sequence joins TRBV10-1 and TRBJ2-5; D gene uncertain. Germline V gene lookup returns CDR1 WNHNN and CDR2 SYGVQD (reference sequence). Trimming stripped 7 bases from V and 2 bases from J, with 17 bases between. CDR3 length: 15 residues.

The gene calls are TRBV19 and TRBJ2-5; TRBD1 matches 7 bases. This CDR3 is built from 16 residues. V gave up 6 bases and J gave up 3 bases; unmatched junction bases: 13. Germline assignment: CDR1 LNHDA and CDR2 SQIVND (reference sequence). The CDR3 sequence is CASSRTGRLFEETQYF. CDR3 sequence (DNA): TGTGCCAGTAGCAGGACAGGAAGGTTGTTTGAAGAGACCCAGTACTTC.

This chain joins TRBV3-1 (or the pseudogene TRBV3-2) and TRBJ1-2, with 9 positions matching TRBD1. Germline lookup yields CDR1 LGHDT and CDR2 YNNKEL (reference sequence). This CDR3 comprises 16 residues. V was pared by 1 base and J by 3 bases, with 6 bases of the junction left unmatched. Here the CDR3 reads CASSQGQGQGDYGYTF. The CDR3 DNA follows: TGTGCCAGCAGCCAAGGCCAGGGACAGGGCGACTATGGCTACACCTTC.

This clone has just a few counts. One junction end does not reproduce the germline sequence, and a read error may be involved. This sequence joins TRBV5-8 and TRBJ2-1, with TRBD1 identical over 7 bases. This CDR3 spans 12 amino acids. The germline V gene encodes CDR1 SGHTS and CDR2 YDEGEE. CDR3 in amino acids: CASSTRDSRLVF. The CDR3 DNA is TGTGCCAGCAGCACACGGGACAGCCGGTTGGTCTTC.

This rearrangement joins TRBV6-5 to TRBJ2-7; D is possibly TRBD1 or TRBD2 (5 bases each). Germline V lookup: CDR1 MNHEY, CDR2 SVGAGI. This CDR3 contains 15 residues. Trimming shortened V by 5 bases and J by 2 bases, and 16 bases separated the two germline ends. The CDR3 region is CASSKTGTPTYEQYF. The CDR3 nucleotides read TGTGCCAGCAGTAAAACCGGGACCCCGACCTACGAGCAGTACTTC.

The V gene is TRBV4-1, the J gene TRBJ2-7, with 7 bases identical to TRBD2. This CDR3 spans 13 amino acids. The V segment lost 3 bases and the J segment 3 bases; nucleotides outside the gene matches: 2. The germline CDR1 and CDR2 sequences are MGHRA and YSYEKL. CDR3 loop: CASSHPSGYEQYF. Written as DNA, the CDR3 is TGCGCCAGCAGCCATCCTAGCGGCTACGAGCAGTACTTC.

This chain links TRBV11-2 with TRBJ1-3; maybe TRBD1 (6 bases). Germline loops: CDR1 SGHAT, CDR2 FQNNGV. The V end was cut by 6 bases, the J end by 0 bases, with 12 bases between. The CDR3 is 15 amino acids. The CDR3 is CASRNTGISGNTIYF. CDR3 nucleotides: TGTGCCAGCAGAAACACAGGGATCTCTGGAAACACCATATATTTT.

This clone appeared a single time. This chain links TRBV29-1 with TRBJ2-1; D could derive from TRBD1 or TRBD2 (6 bases each). Germline assignment: CDR1 SQVTM and CDR2 ANQGSEA. V gave up 5 bases and J gave up 7 bases, with 24 bases separating them. This CDR3 contains 16 residues. The CDR3 loop is CSVWGAADGKMNEQFF. The CDR3 nucleotides read TGCAGCGTTTGGGGGGCTGCTGACGGTAAAATGAATGAGCAGTTCTTC.

This sequence joins TRBV7-9 and TRBJ2-1; 10 nucleotides agree with TRBD2. Trimming cost V 1 base and J 15 bases; bases outside gene matches: 12. Germline-derived CDR1 and CDR2 are SEHNR and FQNEAQ (reference sequence). The length of the CDR3 is 15 residues. CDR3 residues: CASSLEALAGARLFF. The CDR3 nucleotides are TGTGCCAGCAGCTTAGAGGCCCTAGCGGGGGCCCGTTTGTTCTTC.

In its sample, this clone was seen once. The rearrangement uses TRBV5-1 and TRBJ1-2; TRBD1 might be the D (5 bases). The CDR3 contains 15 residues. Germline V gene lookup returns CDR1 SGHRS and CDR2 YFSETQ. V was clipped by 5 bases and J by 2 bases, with 16 bases between them. The CDR3 DNA reads as TGCGCCAGCAGTGTAGCCGGGACCTCAAACTATGGCTACACCTTC. Encoded protein: CASSVAGTSNYGYTF.

The gene calls are TRBV6-2 or TRBV6-3 and TRBJ1-5; maybe TRBD1 (5 bases). Germline V gives CDR1 MNHEY, CDR2 SVGEGT. The CDR3 has 14 residues. V was cut by 4 bases and J by 2 bases, with 9 bases left in between. This chain's CDR3 is CASSSQGRNQPQHF. In DNA form, the CDR3 reads TGTGCCAGCAGTTCCCAGGGCCGCAATCAGCCCCAGCATTTT.

The rearrangement uses TRBV19 and TRBJ2-3; D remains unclear. CDR3 length: 15 amino acids. Germline-derived CDR1 and CDR2 are LNHDA and SQIVND (reference sequence). V shed 4 bases and J shed 3 bases, with 14 bases lying between them. The CDR3 DNA reads TGTGCCAGTAGTACTGACTCCTCGAAGACAGATACGCAGTATTTT. This codes for CASSTDSSKTDTQYF.

The chain couples TRBV28 to TRBJ2-1; maybe TRBD2 (7 bases). The CDR3 has 13 residues. Trimming took 4 bases from V and 9 from J, leaving 13 bases between them. CDR1 and CDR2 (germline): MDHEN, SYDVKM. CDR3 in DNA: TGTGCCAGCAGTTATGGGGGGGCGGGTGAGCAGTTCTTC. Its protein product is CASSYGGAGEQFF.

This clone has just one count. The V and J genes are TRBV4-3 and TRBJ2-3; 15 positions agree with TRBD2. The CDR3 extends over 18 amino acids. J gave up 0 bases and V 5 bases, and 6 bases lay outside the gene matches. Germline values: CDR1 LGHNA, CDR2 YSLEER. CDR3 in amino acids: CASSLGLAGGTSTDTQYF. CDR3 DNA sequence: TGCGCCAGCAGCTTGGGACTAGCGGGGGGTACTAGCACAGATACGCAGTATTTT.

The rearrangement uses TRBV19 and TRBJ1-1, with TRBD1 matching 8 bases. This CDR3 has 13 residues. Germline V gives CDR1 LNHDA, CDR2 SQIVND (reference sequence). J was trimmed by 11 bases and V by 9 bases; bases with no gene match: 14. CDR3 in DNA: TGTGCCAGCGTGGACAGGGTGGGGGATTTGGCTTTCTTT. Translating gives CASVDRVGDLAFF.

The genes are TRBV12-3 or TRBV12-4 and TRBJ1-1; D unclear. The CDR3 contains 12 residues. V was cut by 1 base and J by 6 bases, with 6 bases left in between. The CDR3, as DNA: TGTGCCAGCAGTTTAGTAGGGTCTGAAGCTTTCTTT. Its translation: CASSLVGSEAFF.

The rearrangement uses TRBV7-9 and TRBJ2-1, with D possibly matching TRBD1 (5 bases). Germline CDR1 reads SEHNR; CDR2 reads FQNEAQ (reference sequence). Trimming stripped 5 bases from V and 4 bases from J, with 15 bases between. The CDR3 runs 15 residues. CDR3 protein: CASSAGVGPYNEQFF. The CDR3 nucleotides are TGTGCCAGCAGCGCCGGTGTGGGGCCGTACAATGAGCAGTTCTTC.

The V gene is TRBV9, the J gene TRBJ1-3; D is ambiguous. From germline, CDR1 is SGDLS and CDR2 YYNGEE. This CDR3 spans 14 amino acids. V dropped 2 bases and J dropped 0 bases, with 6 bases sitting between them. The CDR3 protein is CASSVLSSGNTIYF. The CDR3 nucleotides are TGTGCCAGCAGCGTCCTATCCTCTGGAAACACCATATATTTT.

CDR3 residues: CASSLLQASNYGYTF. The CDR3 DNA sequence: TGTGCCAGCAGCTTATTACAGGCCTCTAACTATGGCTACACCTTC. The V gene is TRBV13, the J gene TRBJ1-2, with a weak D call TRBD1 (5 bases). V gave up 2 bases and J gave up 0 bases, with 10 bases separating them. The CDR3 has 15 residues. Germline values: CDR1 PRHDT, CDR2 FYEKMQ (reference sequence).